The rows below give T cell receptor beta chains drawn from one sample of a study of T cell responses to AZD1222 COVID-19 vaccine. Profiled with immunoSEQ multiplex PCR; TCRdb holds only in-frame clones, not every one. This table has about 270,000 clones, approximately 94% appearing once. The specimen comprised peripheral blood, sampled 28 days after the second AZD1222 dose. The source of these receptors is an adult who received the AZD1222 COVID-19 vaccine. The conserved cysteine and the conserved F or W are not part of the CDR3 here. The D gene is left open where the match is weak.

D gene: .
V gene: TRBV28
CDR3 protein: ASRVDLPGNTIY

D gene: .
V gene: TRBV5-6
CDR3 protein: ASSLGGTPYNSPLH

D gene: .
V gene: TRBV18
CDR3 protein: ASSPRLGGDITDTQY

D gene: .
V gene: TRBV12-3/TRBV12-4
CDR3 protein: ASSLPSRPQH

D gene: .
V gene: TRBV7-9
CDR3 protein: ASSFSRIMNTEAF

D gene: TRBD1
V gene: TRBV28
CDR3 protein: ASSYRGSGYGYT

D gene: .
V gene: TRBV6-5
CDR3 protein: ASSYRDGYGYT

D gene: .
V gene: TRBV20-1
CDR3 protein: SASADQETQY

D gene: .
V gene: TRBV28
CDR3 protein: ASSEWLSYNEQF

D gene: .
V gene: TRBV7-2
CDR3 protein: ASSTGLGGETQY

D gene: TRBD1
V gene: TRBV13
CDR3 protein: ASSPPGQGGLNYGYT

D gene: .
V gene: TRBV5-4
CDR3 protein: ASSLRSDNSPLH

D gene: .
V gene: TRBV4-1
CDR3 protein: ASSQGQLNEKLF

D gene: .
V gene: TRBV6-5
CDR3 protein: ASSFTTRPNSPLH

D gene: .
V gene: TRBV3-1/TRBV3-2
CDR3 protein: ASSVTDTQY

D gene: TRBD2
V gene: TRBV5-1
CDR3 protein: ASSFTSGGPYNEQF

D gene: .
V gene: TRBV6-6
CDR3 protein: ASSPQDNEQF

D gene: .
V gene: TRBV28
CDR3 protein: ASSLPPLNTEAF

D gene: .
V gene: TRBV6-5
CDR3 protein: ASSYARTEGGPQH

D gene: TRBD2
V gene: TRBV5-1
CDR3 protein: ASNPLNSGGAKNEQF

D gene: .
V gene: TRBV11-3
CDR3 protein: ASSLVGTGELF

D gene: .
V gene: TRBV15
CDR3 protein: ATSRDKRGNTIY

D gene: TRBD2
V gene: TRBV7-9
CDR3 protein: ASSFGGVRSYEQY

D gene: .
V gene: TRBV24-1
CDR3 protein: ATSDGAISSYNEQF

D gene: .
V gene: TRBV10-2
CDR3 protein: ASSGTVNEKLF

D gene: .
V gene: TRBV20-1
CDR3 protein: SGQGEDTQY

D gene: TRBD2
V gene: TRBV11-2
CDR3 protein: ASSGLAGRGGELF

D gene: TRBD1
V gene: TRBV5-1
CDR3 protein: ASSLGQGISPLH

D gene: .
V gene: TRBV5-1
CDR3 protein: ASSVGTSPGTQETQY

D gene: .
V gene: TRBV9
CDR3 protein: ASSVGLARNNEQF

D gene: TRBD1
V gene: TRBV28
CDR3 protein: ASSPGVGTGGRDGYT

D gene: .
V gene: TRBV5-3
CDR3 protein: ARSHAFLSSGNTIY

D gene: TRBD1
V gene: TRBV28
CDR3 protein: ASRGGTGGSQPQH

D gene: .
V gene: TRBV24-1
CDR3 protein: ATSIGGSFRETQY

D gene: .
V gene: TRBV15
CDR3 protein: ATSRDQGGANEQY